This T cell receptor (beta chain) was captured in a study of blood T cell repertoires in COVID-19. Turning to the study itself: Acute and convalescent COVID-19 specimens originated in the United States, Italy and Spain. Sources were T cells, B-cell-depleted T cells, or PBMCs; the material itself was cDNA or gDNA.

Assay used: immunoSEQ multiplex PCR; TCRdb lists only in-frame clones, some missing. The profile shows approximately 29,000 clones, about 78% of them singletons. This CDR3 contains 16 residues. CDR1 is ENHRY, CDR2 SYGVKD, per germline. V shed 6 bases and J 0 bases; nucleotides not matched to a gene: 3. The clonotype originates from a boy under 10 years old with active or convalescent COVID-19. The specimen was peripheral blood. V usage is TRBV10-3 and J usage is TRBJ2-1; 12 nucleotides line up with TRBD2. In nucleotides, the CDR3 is TGTGCCATCAGCCTGACTAGCGGGAGCTCCTACAATGAGCAGTTCTTC. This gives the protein CAISLTSGSSYNEQFF.